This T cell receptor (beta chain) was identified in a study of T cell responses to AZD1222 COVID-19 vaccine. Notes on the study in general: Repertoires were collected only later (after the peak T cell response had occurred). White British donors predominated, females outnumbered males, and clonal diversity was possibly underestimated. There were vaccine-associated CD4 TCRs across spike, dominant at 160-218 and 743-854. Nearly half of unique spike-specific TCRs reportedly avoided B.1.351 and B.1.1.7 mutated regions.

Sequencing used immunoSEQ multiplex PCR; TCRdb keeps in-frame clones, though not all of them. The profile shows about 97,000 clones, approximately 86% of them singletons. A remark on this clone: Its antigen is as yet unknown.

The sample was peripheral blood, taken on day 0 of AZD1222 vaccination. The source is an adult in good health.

In nucleotides, the CDR3 is TGCAGCGTTGAAGATCGGGGAACAGCAAAAGACTCTGGGGCCAACGTCCTGACTTTC. It translates to CSVEDRGTAKDSGANVLTF. This chain links TRBV29-1 with TRBJ2-6, with D perhaps TRBD2 (5 bases). V shed 0 bases and J shed 0 bases, with 18 bases lying between them. The CDR3 extends over 19 amino acids. CDR1 SQVTM and CDR2 ANQGSEA come from the germline V gene.